This TCR beta chain is drawn from a study of blood T cell repertoires in COVID-19 (dated by TCRdb to the early 2020s). For the wider study: Collaborator samples came from the United States, Italy and Spain and covered acute and convalescent phases of COVID-19. The prospective study material was composed of cDNA or gDNA derived from T cells, B-cell-depleted T cells, or PBMCs. The dataset comprised deeply sampled blood TCRbeta repertoires from subjects exposed to, actively infected with, or recovered from COVID-19. The repertoires were released in a freely available public database meant as a resource for research on the immune response to SARS-CoV-2. The samples were drawn from two sources: the first 160 participants of the ongoing ImmuneRACE study, and 1,000 to 1,500 subjects contributed by 6 global collaborators. Sample metadata almost always included a de-identified subject ID, COVID-19 status, age in years and sex. Where HLA class I and class II types were available, the types were taken from metadata supplied by the sample provider, not from assay-based typing. The full study reports these points: How much clinical and demographic metadata was included differed by source and by participant, and the metadata was provided uncurated.

The collaborating institutions used their own protocols to collect whole blood in K2EDTA tubes. For TCRbeta analysis, collaborators shipped samples in one of three forms: frozen whole blood, isolated PBMCs, or DNA extracted from either of those sample types. Details on this clone: It lacks a known antigen. No much larger clone is present one base from it, and per-base qualities are unavailable.

TCRbeta CDR3 regions were amplified from genomic DNA using the immunoSEQ Assay, a bias-controlled multiplex PCR. As for the original processing: The number of nucleated cells in each sample was estimated from the amplification of reference gene primers within the assay. To quantify the absolute abundance of each unique TCRbeta CDR3 rearrangement, sequence reads were collapsed and filtered. For each sample, productive Simpson clonality was calculated as the square root of Simpson's diversity index across productive rearrangements. TCRdb stores this immuneACCESS table with in-frame sequences only. Part of the clones is absent; in the studies checked, under half of the shortfall reflects unresolved V genes, and no reason is known for the rest. D and trimming were read from the DNA, whereas the V and J calls and clone size are those reported in that table. Across this sample there are 130,000 to 150,000 clones, with roughly 76% seen only once. The ten largest clones represent roughly 8.8% of the sample.

The sample consisted of peripheral blood. This clonotype originated in a human donor with acute or convalescent COVID-19. The donor label of this sample is uncertain.

The nucleotides read TGTGCCAGCAGTTCCCTGAGGATTCCGCAGTTCTTC. Translated, it gives CASSSLRIPQFF. The chain uses TRBV12-3 or TRBV12-4 and TRBJ2-1; the D gene assignment is ambiguous. The junction shows trimming of 4 bases on V and 12 bases on J, plus 13 bases between the germline ends. The cysteine opens and the phenylalanine closes a CDR3 of 12 amino acids. The entry retains the CDR3 DNA only, 36 bases that are in frame from base 1.